This T cell receptor beta chain is drawn from a study of CD8+CD57+ T cells in acquired aplastic anemia. Overall study context: Sorted CD4+ plus CD8+ cells gave DNA averaging roughly 3.5 ug. CD4+ cells from healthy donors averaged about 10 million reads. Points from the study as a whole: For CD8+ Simpson's diversity, patients and controls showed no significant difference. Patients and controls shared 25 to 30 CD8+ CDR3 sequences, which appeared highly expressed in patients and within their immunodominant clones.

Germline-derived CDR1 and CDR2 are ENHRY and SYGVKD. The V segment lost 6 bases and the J segment 7 bases; nucleotides outside the gene matches: 3. The CDR3 runs 13 residues. With respect to this clonotype: Its cognate antigen is unknown.

Genomic DNA constituted the template upon which TCR beta VDJ and CDR3 profiling was performed. MiXCR, run by TCRdb on the reads, gives a single entry per CDR3 protein. There are about 220,000 distinct CDR3 sequences in the sample; about 37% occur only once, and roughly 1.1% lies in the top ten. Source material: sorted CD4+, CD8+, or CD8+CD57+ T cells (not recorded which) from PBMCs. The TCR originated in a human donor in good health, serving as a control. The J gene is TRBJ1-4, the V gene TRBV10-3; 9 bases line up with TRBD1. The CDR3 region is CAISTGGSEKLFF. The CDR3 nucleotides read TGTGCCATCAGCACAGGGGGCTCTGAAAAACTGTTTTTT.